This T cell receptor (beta chain) was captured in a study of blood T cells in healthy people across ages. Overall study findings and caveats: Both naive CD4+ cell counts and diversity were greater in long-lived donors than in aged donors.

Germline CDR1 and CDR2: MRHNA and SNTAGT. The CDR3 is made up of 18 amino acids. Trimming took off 2 bases at V and 2 bases at J, with 18 bases between the two ends. Through a sample-barcoded 5' primer and a J-beta primer mix, a second PCR was run for roughly 6 to 11 cycles. TCRdb independently ran MiXCR on the 5' RACE reads; one entry per CDR3 protein. Among some 800,000 distinct CDR3 sequences, around two fifths were seen once, and the ten largest hold about a fifth. On this clonotype: Its target is unknown.

Material: blood. This TCR came from a man aged 55 to 70 in good health. The rearrangement joins TRBV6-4 to TRBJ1-4, with unresolved D. The CDR3: CASSDDRVSRATNEKLFF. CDR3 coding DNA: TGTGCCAGCAGTGACGATAGGGTCTCCCGGGCGACTAATGAAAAACTGTTTTTT.